Below are 11 T cell receptor beta chains sequenced from a single sample in a study of PD-L1 blockade in urothelial cancer. Time point defined: pretreatment peripheral blood. The method was immunoSEQ multiplex PCR; TCRdb's version includes in-frame clones alone and lacks a portion of them. Of some 50,000 clones listed, approximately 88% are singletons. The material was PBMCs, obtained around atezolizumab (anti-PD-L1) treatment. The receptor set was obtained from a woman aged 60-75 years with urothelial cancer.

This clone was detected only once. The chain employs TRBV15 and TRBJ1-1; a weak D match, TRBD1 (6 bases). Deletions cut 0 bases from V and 4 bases from J, with 12 bases between. The germline V gene encodes CDR1 LNHNV and CDR2 YYDKDF (reference sequence). The CDR3 runs to 15 residues. This chain's CDR3 is CATSRDGTGPTEAFF. The CDR3, as DNA: TGTGCCACCAGCAGAGATGGCACAGGGCCCACTGAAGCTTTCTTT.

The rearrangement uses TRBV19 and TRBJ1-2, with 8 nucleotides matching TRBD1. The CDR3 has 16 residues. Losses at the gene ends were 7 bases for V and 3 bases for J; bases not matched to a gene: 13. The germline gives CDR1 LNHDA, CDR2 SQIVND (reference sequence). Here the CDR3 reads CASTSPGQGPYYGYTF. The CDR3 DNA reads TGTGCCAGTACTAGCCCCGGACAGGGCCCTTACTATGGCTACACCTTC.

The chain has TRBV11-3 and TRBJ2-3, with D perhaps TRBD1 (5 bases). Germline V gene lookup returns CDR1 SGHNT and CDR2 YENEEA. The length of the CDR3 is 13 residues. Trimming stripped 4 bases from V and 5 bases from J, with 10 bases between. In nucleotides, the CDR3 is TGTGCCAGCAGCTCGTCGACAGTAGATACGCAGTATTTT. Its translation: CASSSSTVDTQYF. The whole variable domain, filled in from reference TRBV11-3 and TRBJ2-3, reads EAGVVQSPRYKIIEKKQPVAFWCNPISGHNTLYWYLQNLGQGPELLIRYENEEAVDDSQLPKDRFSAERLKGVDSTLKIQPAELGDSAVYLCASSSSTVDTQYFGPGTRLTVL.

This chain connects TRBV5-1 to TRBJ2-7, with 9 bases matching TRBD1. This CDR3 has 15 residues. CDR1 SGHRS and CDR2 YFSETQ come from the germline V gene. V trimming: 5 bases; J trimming: 6 bases; junction bases outside the gene matches: 12. The CDR3 nucleotides read TGCGCCAGCAGGATTACCGGGACAGGGTACAGCGAGCAGTACTTC. As protein: CASRITGTGYSEQYF.

The chain links TRBV19 to TRBJ1-1, with a weak D call TRBD1 (5 bases). V was trimmed by 1 base and J by 1 base, leaving 7 bases between them. Germline values: CDR1 LNHDA, CDR2 SQIVND (reference sequence). This CDR3 comprises 14 residues. CDR3 sequence reads: CASSIGTSNTEAFF. CDR3 nucleotide sequence: TGTGCCAGTAGTATAGGGACATCGAACACTGAAGCTTTCTTT. Full variable domain (rest looked up from reference TRBV19 and TRBJ1-1): DGGITQSPKYLFRKEGQNVTLSCEQNLNHDAMYWYRQDPGQGLRLIYYSQIVNDFQKGDIAEGYSVSREKKESFPLTVTSAQKNPTAFYLCASSIGTSNTEAFFGQGTRLTVV.

This clone was counted once. The chain joins TRBV18 to TRBJ2-3, with 9 bases that match TRBD1. CDR1 and CDR2 (germline): KGHSH, LQKENI. Trimming at V came to 6 bases and at J to 3 bases, leaving 4 bases not matched to a gene. This CDR3 is 14 amino acids long. The chain's CDR3 is CASSQDRGTDTQYF. In DNA, the CDR3 is TGTGCCAGCTCCCAGGACAGGGGAACAGATACGCAGTATTTT.

This rearrangement joins TRBV9 to TRBJ1-3; the D is unclear. Trimming shortened V by 1 base and J by 3 bases, and 11 bases separated the two germline ends. From germline, CDR1 is SGDLS and CDR2 YYNGEE. This CDR3 comprises 15 residues. The DNA of the CDR3 is TGTGCCAGCAGCGTATCTCATTCGGGTGGAAACACCATATATTTT. This codes for CASSVSHSGGNTIYF.

This clone was seen a handful of times. The chain combines TRBV23-1 with TRBJ2-7; D might be TRBD2 (5 bases). TRBV23-1 is flagged as an ORF with uncertain function. There are 14 residues in the CDR3. The V end was cut by 4 bases, the J end by 2 bases, with 12 bases between. The CDR3 loop reads CASSRGSATYEQYF. The CDR3 nucleotides are TGCGCCAGCAGTCGAGGGAGTGCGACCTACGAGCAGTACTTC.

The chain joins TRBV27 to TRBJ2-1; 7 bases are a match to TRBD2. The CDR3 contains 15 residues. The germline CDR1 and CDR2 sequences are MNHEY and SMNVEV (reference sequence). V gave up 4 bases and J gave up 2 bases; unmatched junction bases: 5. The CDR3 is CASSWERGTYNEQFF. The CDR3 DNA reads TGTGCCAGCAGTTGGGAGCGGGGTACCTACAATGAGCAGTTCTTC.

The genes are TRBV5-6 and TRBJ1-2; unclear D gene. Trimming removed 1 base from V and 7 bases from J, with 8 bases in between. Germline CDR1 and CDR2: SGHDT and YYEEEE. The CDR3 has 12 amino acids. Written as DNA, the CDR3 is TGTGCCAGCAGCTTGAGGGAGGGTGGCTACACCTTC. Protein: CASSLREGGYTF.

The chain recombines TRBV10-3 with TRBJ2-1; 14 bases are shared with TRBD2. The CDR3 is 14 amino acids. V trimming: 10 bases; J trimming: 4 bases; junction bases outside the gene matches: 3. Germline CDR1 is ENHRY and CDR2 is SYGVKD. The CDR3 region has the DNA TGTGCCACCGGGACTAGCGGGAGTTACAATGAGCAGTTCTTC. Translating it yields CATGTSGSYNEQFF.